Shown below are 30 T cell receptor beta chains from a single sample sequenced in a study of PD-L1 blockade in urothelial cancer. Measured with immunoSEQ multiplex PCR; TCRdb has only the in-frame clones, and not every one. The table lists fewer than 90,000 clones, about 91% of them singletons. Specified time point: peripheral blood 6 weeks after treatment start. This material consisted of PBMCs, taken around atezolizumab (anti-PD-L1) treatment. These receptor sequences come from a woman at least 80 years old with urothelial cancer.

The CDR3: CASSLARTSGYEQYF. CDR3 nucleotides: TGTGCCAGCAGTTTAGCCCGGACTAGCGGCTACGAGCAGTACTTC. V and J are TRBV27 and TRBJ2-7, with TRBD2 matching over 10 bases. The CDR3 runs to 15 residues. J was trimmed by 3 bases and V by 2 bases; bases with no gene match: 4. CDR1 and CDR2 (germline): MNHEY, SMNVEV (reference sequence).

This clone was picked up one time. The chain joins TRBV2 to TRBJ2-7; perhaps TRBD1 as D (6 bases). The CDR3 spans 13 residues. Germline V CDR1 and CDR2: SNHLY, FYNNEI. The V and J ends lost 9 bases and 1 base respectively, with 13 bases between them. CDR3 DNA sequence: TGTGCCAGTCTACAGGGACAATCCTACGAGCAGTACTTC. The encoded protein is CASLQGQSYEQYF.

The chain recombines TRBV7-9 with TRBJ1-5; possible D gene TRBD1, 5 bases. The CDR3 contains 14 residues. V shed 10 bases and J shed 2 bases, with 15 bases lying between them. Germline V CDR1 and CDR2: SEHNR, FQNEAQ (reference sequence). The CDR3, as DNA: TGTGCCACCACTCCCGTAGGGGGCAATCAGCCCCAGCATTTT. Amino acids: CATTPVGGNQPQHF.

The chain combines TRBV2 with TRBJ2-7; perhaps TRBD2 as D (5 bases). Germline CDR1 and CDR2: SNHLY and FYNNEI. The CDR3 spans 14 residues. V was trimmed by 4 bases and J by 7 bases, leaving 17 bases between them. DNA of the CDR3: TGTGCCAGCAGTGGAAGCGGAGTCGCCCGTGAGCAGTACTTC. Its translation: CASSGSGVAREQYF.

V is TRBV28 and J is TRBJ2-2; 11 nucleotides agree with TRBD1. Per germline, CDR1 MDHEN and CDR2 SYDVKM. The J segment lost 5 bases and the V segment lost 6 bases, leaving 5 bases of the junction unmatched. This CDR3 has 15 residues. CDR3 DNA sequence: TGTGCCAGCAGGGGACAGGGGGTAAATACCGGGGAGCTGTTTTTT. It codes for CASRGQGVNTGELFF.

The chain combines TRBV7-9 with TRBJ1-1; D uncertain. In germline, CDR1 is SEHNR, CDR2 FQNEAQ (reference sequence). Trimming removed 1 base from V and 0 bases from J, with 3 bases in between. CDR3 size: 13 residues. In DNA form, the CDR3 reads TGTGCCAGCAGCTTAGACATGAACACTGAAGCTTTCTTT. Its translation: CASSLDMNTEAFF.

The chain carries TRBV7-9 and TRBJ1-1; no clear D gene. Per germline, CDR1 SEHNR and CDR2 FQNEAQ (reference sequence). The CDR3 sequence is 14 residues long. The V end lost 5 bases, the J end lost 3 bases, and 13 bases lay between the germline ends. The CDR3 DNA reads as TGTGCCAGCAGCCCCTTCAACAGCCACACTGAAGCTTTCTTT. This translates into CASSPFNSHTEAFF.

Worth noting for this clone: The sample holds other DNA sequences that translate to the same CDR3. J is TRBJ2-7 and V is TRBV6-5; weak D call: TRBD2 (7 bases). Trimming cost V 6 bases and J 2 bases, with 14 bases left between them. The CDR3 extends over 14 amino acids. Looked up from germline, CDR1 is MNHEY and CDR2 is SVGAGI. This CDR3 reads CASSPSGGPYEQYF. CDR3 DNA sequence: TGTGCCAGCAGCCCCTCCGGGGGGCCCTACGAGCAGTACTTC.

The gene calls are TRBV5-5 and TRBJ1-1; 8 nucleotides align to TRBD1. J lost 5 bases, V lost 4 bases, and 7 bases had no gene match. Germline V gene lookup returns CDR1 SGHKS and CDR2 YYEKEE (reference sequence). The CDR3 is 14 residues long. This CDR3 is CASSPQGARTEAFF. In DNA form, the CDR3 reads TGTGCCAGCAGCCCCCAGGGGGCTAGGACTGAAGCTTTCTTT.

V and J are TRBV15 and TRBJ1-1; D might be TRBD1 (5 bases). V lost 0 bases and J 4 bases, leaving 21 bases between the germline ends. Germline V gives CDR1 LNHNV, CDR2 YYDKDF (reference sequence). The CDR3 has 18 residues. CDR3 in amino acids: CATSRDPGGFSGVTEAFF. The CDR3 nucleotides are TGTGCCACCAGCAGAGACCCAGGAGGTTTTTCGGGGGTCACTGAAGCTTTCTTT.

The chain joins TRBV5-1 to TRBJ2-1; 7 bases map to TRBD1. The CDR3 loop spans 20 amino acids. CDR1 is SGHRS and CDR2 is YFSETQ in the germline V gene. V lost 3 bases, J lost 0 bases, and 18 bases stayed unmatched. The CDR3 region is CASSYPSHRGSASSYNEQFF. CDR3 bases: TGCGCCAGCAGCTACCCTTCTCACAGGGGTTCGGCCAGCTCCTACAATGAGCAGTTCTTC. Together with reference TRBV5-1 and TRBJ2-1, the CDR3 gives the full variable domain: KAGVTQTPRYLIKTRGQQVTLSCSPISGHRSVSWYQQTPGQGLQFLFEYFSETQRNKGNFPGRFSGRQFSNSRSEMNVSTLELGDSALYLCASSYPSHRGSASSYNEQFFGPGTRLTVL.

This clone was recorded only once. V and J are TRBV28 and TRBJ1-1; no clear D. Trimming took off 5 bases at V and 5 bases at J, with 6 bases between the two ends. Per the germline V gene, CDR1 is MDHEN and CDR2 is SYDVKM. The CDR3 contains 11 residues. The CDR3 sequence is CASSRQTEAFF. DNA for the CDR3: TGTGCCAGCAGTCGCCAGACTGAAGCTTTCTTT.

The CDR3 here is CASSQEWTGDREQYF. CDR3 nucleotides: TGTGCCAGCAGCCAAGAATGGACAGGGGATCGCGAGCAGTACTTC. This chain connects TRBV4-2 to TRBJ2-7; TRBD1 aligns across 9 bases. Per the germline V gene, CDR1 is LGHNA and CDR2 is YNFKEQ. This CDR3 contains 15 residues. Trimming removed 0 bases from V and 6 bases from J; junction bases left unmatched: 6.

This sequence joins TRBV19 and TRBJ2-7; 7 nucleotides align to TRBD2. Germline V gene lookup returns CDR1 LNHDA and CDR2 SQIVND (reference sequence). After removal of 10 bases from V and 4 bases from J, the junction contained 22 bases not matched to a gene. The CDR3 loop spans 17 amino acids. CDR3 residues: CATRREFSLRFDYEQYF. The CDR3, as DNA: TGTGCCACCCGGCGGGAGTTTTCGCTGAGGTTTGATTACGAGCAGTACTTC. Based on the CDR3 plus reference TRBV19 and TRBJ2-7, the full variable domain is DGGITQSPKYLFRKEGQNVTLSCEQNLNHDAMYWYRQDPGQGLRLIYYSQIVNDFQKGDIAEGYSVSREKKESFPLTVTSAQKNPTAFYLCATRREFSLRFDYEQYFGPGTRLTVT.

In nucleotides, the CDR3 is TGTGCCAGCAAACTGGGGGCTAGCGGGAGTGGGGCGGAGACCCAGTACTTC. This codes for CASKLGASGSGAETQYF. The gene calls are TRBV28 and TRBJ2-5, with 10 positions matching TRBD2. This CDR3 contains 17 residues. Germline V gene sequence: CDR1 MDHEN, CDR2 SYDVKM. V was clipped by 7 bases and J by 5 bases; unmatched bases: 16.

This clone was seen only once. The V and J genes are TRBV15 and TRBJ1-2; D perhaps matches TRBD1 (5 bases). The CDR3 is 16 amino acids. V lost 5 bases and J lost 2, with 18 bases in between. Germline values: CDR1 LNHNV, CDR2 YYDKDF (reference sequence). In DNA form, the CDR3 reads TGTGCCACCAGCTCCGGAGGGCAGGGTAGGAACTATGGCTACACCTTC. This codes for CATSSGGQGRNYGYTF.

V gene TRBV7-3 combines with J gene TRBJ1-1; TRBD1 is a possible D gene (5 bases). V lost 1 base, J lost 4 bases, and 10 bases lay in between. The CDR3 totals 14 residues. In germline, CDR1 is SGHTA, CDR2 FQGTGA. The CDR3 sequence: CASSLNAQGTEAFF. DNA of the CDR3: TGTGCCAGCAGCTTAAACGCCCAGGGCACTGAAGCTTTCTTT.

V and J are TRBV13 and TRBJ2-2; TRBD2 matches 13 bases. Germline loops: CDR1 PRHDT, CDR2 FYEKMQ (reference sequence). The CDR3 is 17 amino acids. V gave up 5 bases and J gave up 7 bases; unmatched junction bases: 10. CDR3 sequence (DNA): TGTGCCAGCAGCCTACTAGGACTAGCGGGAGACGTCGGGGAGCTGTTTTTT. This encodes CASSLLGLAGDVGELFF.

The chain employs TRBV10-3 and TRBJ2-1; 7 bases are a match to TRBD1. The CDR3 has 18 amino acids. The J segment lost 5 bases and the V segment lost 0 bases, leaving 13 bases of the junction unmatched. Germline assignment: CDR1 ENHRY and CDR2 SYGVKD. CDR3: CAISESLHRGIGDNEQFF. As DNA, the CDR3 is TGTGCCATCAGTGAGTCCCTCCACAGGGGCATCGGGGACAATGAGCAGTTCTTC.

The V and J genes are TRBV5-1 and TRBJ1-4, with TRBD1 identical over 8 bases. V trimming: 4 bases; J trimming: 4 bases; junction bases outside the gene matches: 9. Per the germline V gene, CDR1 is SGHRS and CDR2 is YFSETQ. This CDR3 has 16 residues. The CDR3 nucleotides are TGCGCCAGCAGCGTCACAGGGGGAGGGGGTAATGAAAAACTGTTTTTT. Its protein is CASSVTGGGGNEKLFF.

The chain joins TRBV7-2 to TRBJ2-7; 8 bases match TRBD2. The CDR3 has 13 amino acids. The junction had 10 bases not matched to a gene; V was cut back by 10 bases and J by 5 bases. Germline V gene lookup returns CDR1 SGHTA and CDR2 FQGNSA. The CDR3 coding sequence is TGTGCCACCCTGCCAGCGGGAGCCAACGAGCAGTACTTC. Protein: CATLPAGANEQYF.

The J gene is TRBJ2-2, the V gene TRBV7-3; 7 nucleotides agree with TRBD2. Trimming at V came to 5 bases and at J to 1 base, leaving 7 bases not matched to a gene. Germline CDR1 reads SGHTA; CDR2 reads FQGTGA. This CDR3 comprises 16 residues. The CDR3 spells CASSRLPSGNTGELFF. The CDR3, as DNA: TGTGCCAGCAGCCGACTTCCTAGCGGGAACACCGGGGAGCTGTTTTTT.

The chain has TRBV11-1 and TRBJ1-1, with TRBD1 matching 7 bases. This CDR3 spans 14 amino acids. V dropped 5 bases and J dropped 2; count of bases not matched to a gene: 5. Per the germline V gene, CDR1 is SGHAT and CDR2 is FQDESV (reference sequence). The CDR3 DNA reads as TGTGCCAGCAGCCCGGGACAGAAAAACACTGAAGCTTTCTTT. Translating gives CASSPGQKNTEAFF.

The rearrangement joins TRBV11-2 to TRBJ2-3; no firm D call. The V gene's germline CDR1 is SGHAT and CDR2 FQNNGV. The length of the CDR3 is 15 residues. Trimming removed 0 bases from V and 2 bases from J, with 9 bases in between. The CDR3, as DNA: TGTGCCAGCAGCTTAGAAACGAGGCCCACAGATACGCAGTATTTT. Its translation: CASSLETRPTDTQYF. Using reference TRBV11-2 and TRBJ2-3 for the parts outside the CDR3, the full variable domain is EAGVAQSPRYKIIEKRQSVAFWCNPISGHATLYWYQQILGQGPKLLIQFQNNGVVDDSQLPKDRFSAERLKGVDSTLKIQPAKLEDSAVYLCASSLETRPTDTQYFGPGTRLTVL.

The chain is built from TRBV25-1 and TRBJ1-3, with 8 bases matching TRBD1. Germline V gene lookup returns CDR1 MGHDK and CDR2 SYGVNS. This CDR3 has 17 amino acids. V lost 3 bases and J lost 1; bases outside the gene matches: 8. The CDR3 reads CASSDDRGGFSGNTIYF. CDR3 sequence (DNA): TGTGCCAGCAGTGATGACAGGGGTGGCTTTTCTGGAAACACCATATATTTT.

The chain has TRBV14 and TRBJ1-2, with 8 bases lining up with TRBD1. The germline CDR1 and CDR2 sequences are SGHDN and FVKESK. After removal of 6 bases from V and 2 bases from J, the junction contained 2 bases not matched to a gene. The CDR3 sequence is 13 residues long. CDR3 region: CASRQGGNYGYTF. The CDR3 region has the DNA TGTGCCAGCAGACAGGGGGGGAACTATGGCTACACCTTC.

This clone has just a few counts. The chain is built from TRBV18 and TRBJ1-1; TRBD1 is a possible D gene (5 bases). The CDR3 covers 14 residues. The V end lost 6 bases, the J end lost 0 bases, and 11 bases lay between the germline ends. Germline CDR1 KGHSH, CDR2 LQKENI. For the CDR3, the DNA is TGTGCCAGCTCCTTGCAGGGATTGAACACTGAAGCTTTCTTT. Protein product: CASSLQGLNTEAFF.

This rearrangement joins TRBV7-2 to TRBJ2-3; no clear D. The CDR3 covers 12 residues. V was shortened by 5 bases and J by 2 bases, with 5 bases between the two germline ends. Per germline, CDR1 SGHTA and CDR2 FQGNSA. In nucleotides, the CDR3 is TGTGCCAGCAGCCCCTTCACAGATACGCAGTATTTT. It yields the protein CASSPFTDTQYF.

This chain links TRBV28 with TRBJ2-7; weak D call: TRBD1 (5 bases). The CDR3 is made up of 11 amino acids. With 10 bases removed from V and 4 bases from J, the gap between germline ends came to 11 bases. Germline CDR1 reads MDHEN; CDR2 reads SYDVKM. Here the CDR3 reads CAITGVYEQYF. The CDR3 bases are TGTGCCATCACAGGTGTGTACGAGCAGTACTTC.

The chain uses TRBV5-6 and TRBJ1-1, with D hard to call. In germline, CDR1 is SGHDT, CDR2 YYEEEE. CDR3 length equals 13 residues. Trimming pared 0 bases from V and 5 bases from J, leaving 8 bases between. CDR3 sequence reads: CASSLDPQTEAFF. The CDR3 DNA reads as TGTGCCAGCAGCTTGGACCCGCAGACTGAAGCTTTCTTT.